These 12 T cell receptor beta chains originate from one sample sequenced in a study of T cell repertoires in cytomegalovirus infection. TCRdb itself ran the reads through MiXCR, one entry per CDR3 protein. Here the sample spans over 200,000 distinct CDR3 sequences, roughly 13% being singletons. Sequencing was performed on PBMCs. These receptors all come from a human donor in good health (CMV status not recorded). Some clones in this sample may be carry-over from other donors' samples.

This clonotype was detected many times. The chain uses TRBV7-2 and TRBJ1-5; D is possibly TRBD1 (5 bases). V was clipped by 5 bases and J by 1 base, with 15 bases between them. Germline loops: CDR1 SGHTA, CDR2 FQGNSA. This CDR3 has 16 residues. DNA for the CDR3: TGTGCCAGCAGCGCGGCAGGGTTCCGGAGCAATCAGCCCCAGCATTTT. This sequence encodes CASSAAGFRSNQPQHF. The full variable domain, in which reference TRBV7-2 and TRBJ1-5 provide the parts outside the CDR3, is GAGVSQSPSNKVTEKGKDVELRCDPISGHTALYWYRQSLGQGLEFLIYFQGNSAPDKSGLPSDRFSAERTGGSVSTLTIQRTQQEDSAVYLCASSAAGFRSNQPQHFGDGTRLSIL.

The sample holds many counts of this clonotype. This sequence joins TRBV28 and TRBJ1-6; a weak D match, TRBD1 (5 bases). This CDR3 contains 18 residues. The V gene's germline CDR1 is MDHEN and CDR2 SYDVKM. The V end lost 6 bases, the J end lost 2 bases, and 20 bases lay between the germline ends. The CDR3 nucleotides read TGTGCCAGCAGCCCTCCCGGGGGACGGATTGCCTATAATTCACCCCTCCACTTT. Its protein is CASSPPGGRIAYNSPLHF.

This clonotype appeared a few times. V usage is TRBV28 and J usage is TRBJ2-1, with 13 bases identical to TRBD2. This CDR3 contains 16 residues. V was pared by 8 bases and J by 4 bases, with 8 bases of the junction left unmatched. The germline CDR1 and CDR2 sequences are MDHEN and SYDVKM. CDR3 sequence: CASRGLAGTNYNEQFF. DNA of the CDR3: TGTGCCAGCCGGGGACTAGCGGGAACTAATTACAATGAGCAGTTCTTC.

The chain joins TRBV5-6 to TRBJ2-3, with D perhaps TRBD1 or TRBD2 (5 bases each). Germline assignment: CDR1 SGHDT and CDR2 YYEEEE. The CDR3 extends over 14 amino acids. V lost 4 bases and J lost 2, with 11 bases in between. The CDR3 bases are TGTGCCAGCAGCCGAGGGGTCCACACAGATACGCAGTATTTT. Translating it yields CASSRGVHTDTQYF.

This clonotype came up a few times. The chain employs TRBV6-2 or TRBV6-3 and TRBJ2-7, with TRBD2 matching 8 bases. Per germline, CDR1 MNHEY and CDR2 SVGEGT. J was trimmed by 0 bases and V by 2 bases; bases with no gene match: 9. The CDR3 runs 17 residues. CDR3 protein: CASSYAPGTSVSYEQYF. CDR3 DNA sequence: TGTGCCAGCAGTTACGCTCCCGGGACTAGTGTCTCCTACGAGCAGTACTTC.

The chain is built from TRBV4-3 and TRBJ2-3; TRBD1 agrees at 8 bases. Germline loops: CDR1 LGHNA, CDR2 YSLEER. Trimming cost V 3 bases and J 5 bases; bases outside gene matches: 13. This CDR3 comprises 17 residues. CDR3 amino acids: CASSQFLGRGREDTQYF. CDR3 DNA sequence: TGCGCCAGCAGCCAGTTCTTAGGCAGGGGGCGCGAAGATACGCAGTATTTT.

This chain connects TRBV20-1 to TRBJ1-5; tentative D call: TRBD1 (5 bases). With 2 bases removed from V and 5 bases from J, the gap between germline ends came to 13 bases. Per germline, CDR1 DFQATT and CDR2 SNEGSKA (reference sequence). There are 14 residues in the CDR3. The CDR3 nucleotides are TGCAGTGCTAGACCGGCCAGGGTGGATCAGCCCCAGCATTTT. Amino acids: CSARPARVDQPQHF.

There are many counts of this clonotype. The chain combines TRBV12-3 or TRBV12-4 with TRBJ1-6, with 7 bases lining up with TRBD1. V was clipped by 6 bases and J by 9 bases; unmatched bases: 11. This CDR3 comprises 15 residues. The CDR3 DNA reads TGTGCCAGCAGGGTCGAACAGGGGCAAATTTCACCCCTCCACTTT. Translated, it gives CASRVEQGQISPLHF.

The V gene is TRBV28, the J gene TRBJ1-1; no firm D call. Germline-derived CDR1 and CDR2 are MDHEN and SYDVKM. The V and J ends lost 7 bases and 0 bases respectively, with 9 bases between them. This CDR3 has 13 amino acids. CDR3 coding DNA: TGTGCCAGCAAGGTTACAGTGAACACTGAAGCTTTCTTT. It codes for CASKVTVNTEAFF.

The rearrangement links TRBV6-2 or TRBV6-3 to TRBJ2-1; D may be TRBD2 (5 bases). Trimming left V 3 bases short and J 13 bases short, with 13 bases between. The germline V gene has CDR1 MNHEY and CDR2 SVGEGT. The CDR3 covers 12 residues. The CDR3 spells CASSYRSRVQFF. Written as DNA, the CDR3 is TGTGCCAGCAGTTATAGATCGAGGGTCCAGTTCTTC.

This clonotype has a count of ten or more. The rearrangement uses TRBV28 and TRBJ2-1, with D unresolved. The CDR3 consists of 10 residues. The V end was cut by 6 bases, the J end by 7 bases, with 4 bases between. Per germline, CDR1 MDHEN and CDR2 SYDVKM. The CDR3 region is CASSRNEQFF. In DNA form, the CDR3 reads TGTGCCAGCAGCAGGAATGAGCAGTTCTTC.

Concerning this clonotype itself: The CDR3 end shows no conserved phenylalanine or tryptophan, and so a read error is likely. Because the CDR3's place on the DNA is in doubt, the DNA is left out and the CDR3 is given as listed by TCRdb. The rearrangement joins TRBV6-1 to TRBJ2-2; the table's TRBD1 call for D was not verified on the DNA. The CDR3 is made up of 15 amino acids, end residues included. CDR1 and CDR2 from the germline V gene are MNHNS and SASEGT. CDR3 loop: CASKPGQQVTGELFV.